This record concerns one TCR beta chain sequence. Its target is not known. The data originate from a study of shared clonotypes between healthy human individuals. Deep-level running was used for the assay. Several immunoSEQ 96-well plates shared each subset's DNA, each plate a replicate. For unsorted PBMC, roughly 270 ng DNA per replicate equaled tens of thousands of T cell genomes. TCRdb's copy holds only in-frame clones and misses some; the assay was immunoSEQ multiplex PCR. The sample has more than 450,000 clones, 75% to 85% seen once. Study results and limitations: Genetic and exposure-history diversity was limited by the few donors.

The CDR3 has 18 residues. V was trimmed by 1 base and J by 5 bases, leaving 23 bases between them. Germline lookup yields CDR1 MNHNS and CDR2 SASEGT. This sequence was found in a woman in her thirties or forties in good health. Some clones in this sample may be carry-over from other donors' samples. The chain employs TRBV6-1 and TRBJ1-2; possibly TRBD1 for D (5 bases). What was sequenced was PBMCs. DNA of the CDR3: TGTGCCAGCAGTGAAGAGGGGTTTCTCGGAGGCCCTGTTTATGGCTACACCTTC. Translation gives CASSEEGFLGGPVYGYTF.